The clone carrying this TCR beta chain was counted a single time. The antigen is not known. Sequencing was performed with immunoSEQ multiplex PCR; in TCRdb, only in-frame clones are kept and a portion is missing. The sample contains 40,000 to 55,000 clones, roughly 90% of which appear only once. This record belongs to a study of lymphopenia after photon versus proton radiotherapy. Findings and limits, study-wide: Survival link was tested only in deceased patients; proton benefit remains a possibility. Post-nadir diversity loss with photons came from oligoclonal expansion, particularly CD8+ Temra cells. Larger post-nadir TCR diversity loss correlated inversely with survival in deceased patients.

J was trimmed by 6 bases and V by 5 bases; bases with no gene match: 9. CDR1 is SEHNR, CDR2 FQNEAQ, per germline (reference sequence). The CDR3 runs 14 residues. This TCR was recovered from a woman aged 40 to 50 with cholangiocarcinoma. Sequencing used peripheral blood, obtained from a patient treated with photon-based radiotherapy. The chain links TRBV7-9 to TRBJ1-2, with 7 bases matching TRBD1. The CDR3 protein is CASSIGQDSNGYTF. CDR3 DNA: TGTGCCAGCAGCATAGGACAGGATAGCAATGGCTACACCTTC. Using reference TRBV7-9 and TRBJ1-2 for the parts outside the CDR3, the full variable domain is DTGVSQNPRHKITKRGQNVTFRCDPISEHNRLYWYRQTLGQGPEFLTYFQNEAQLEKSRLLSDRFSAERPKGSFSTLEIQRTEQGDSAMYLCASSIGQDSNGYTFGSGTRLTVV.